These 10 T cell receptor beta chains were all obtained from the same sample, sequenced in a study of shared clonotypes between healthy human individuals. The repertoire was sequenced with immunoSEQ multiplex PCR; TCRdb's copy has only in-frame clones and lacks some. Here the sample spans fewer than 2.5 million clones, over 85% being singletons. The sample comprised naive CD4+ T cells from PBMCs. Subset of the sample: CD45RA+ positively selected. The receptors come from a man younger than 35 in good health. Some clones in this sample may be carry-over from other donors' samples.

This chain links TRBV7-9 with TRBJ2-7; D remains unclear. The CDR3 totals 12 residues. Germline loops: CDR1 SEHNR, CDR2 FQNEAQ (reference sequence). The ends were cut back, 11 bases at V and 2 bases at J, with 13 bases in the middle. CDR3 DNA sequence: TGTGCCTCCTCCACTGCTACCTACGAGCAGTACTTC. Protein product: CASSTATYEQYF.

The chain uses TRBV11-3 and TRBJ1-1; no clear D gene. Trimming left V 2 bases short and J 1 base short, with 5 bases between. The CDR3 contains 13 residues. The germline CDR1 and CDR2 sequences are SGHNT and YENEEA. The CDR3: CASSLNWNTEAFF. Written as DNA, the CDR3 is TGTGCCAGCAGCTTAAACTGGAACACTGAAGCTTTCTTT.

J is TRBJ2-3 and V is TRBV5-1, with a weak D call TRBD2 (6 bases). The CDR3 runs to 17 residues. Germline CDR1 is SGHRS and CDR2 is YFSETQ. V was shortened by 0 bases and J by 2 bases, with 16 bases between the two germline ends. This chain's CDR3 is CASSLDNRDSFTDTQYF. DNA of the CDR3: TGCGCCAGCAGCTTGGACAATCGGGACTCTTTCACAGATACGCAGTATTTT.

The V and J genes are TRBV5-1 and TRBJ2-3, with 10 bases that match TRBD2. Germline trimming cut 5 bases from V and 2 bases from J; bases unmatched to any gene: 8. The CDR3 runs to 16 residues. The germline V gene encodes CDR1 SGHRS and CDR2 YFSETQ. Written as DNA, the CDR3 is TGCGCCAGCAGTTCAGCCGGGACTAGCGTCACAGATACGCAGTATTTT. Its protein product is CASSSAGTSVTDTQYF.

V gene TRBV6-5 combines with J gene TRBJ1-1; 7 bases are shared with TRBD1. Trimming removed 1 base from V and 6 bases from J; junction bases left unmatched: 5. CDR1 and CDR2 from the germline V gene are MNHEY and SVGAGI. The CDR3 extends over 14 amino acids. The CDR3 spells CASSYFTGVAEAFF. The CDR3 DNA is TGTGCCAGCAGTTACTTCACAGGGGTGGCTGAAGCTTTCTTT.

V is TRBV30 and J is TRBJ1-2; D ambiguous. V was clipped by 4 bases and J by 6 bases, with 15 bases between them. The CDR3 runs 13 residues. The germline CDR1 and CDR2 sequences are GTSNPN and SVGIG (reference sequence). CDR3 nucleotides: TGTGCCTGGAACTGGGTAACACTTAATGGCTACACCTTC. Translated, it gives CAWNWVTLNGYTF.

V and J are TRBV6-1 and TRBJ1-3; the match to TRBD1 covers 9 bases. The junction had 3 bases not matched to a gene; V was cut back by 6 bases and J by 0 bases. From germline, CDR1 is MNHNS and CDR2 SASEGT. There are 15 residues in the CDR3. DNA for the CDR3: TGTGCCAGCAGGGTGACAGGGGGCTCTGGAAACACCATATATTTT. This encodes CASRVTGGSGNTIYF.

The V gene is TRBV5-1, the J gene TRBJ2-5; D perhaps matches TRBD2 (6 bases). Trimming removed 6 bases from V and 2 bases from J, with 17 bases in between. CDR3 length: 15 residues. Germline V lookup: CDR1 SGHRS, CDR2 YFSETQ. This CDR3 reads CASKTGGVGQETQYF. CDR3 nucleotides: TGCGCCAGCAAAACTGGAGGGGTTGGACAAGAGACCCAGTACTTC. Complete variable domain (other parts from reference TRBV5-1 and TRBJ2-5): KAGVTQTPRYLIKTRGQQVTLSCSPISGHRSVSWYQQTPGQGLQFLFEYFSETQRNKGNFPGRFSGRQFSNSRSEMNVSTLELGDSALYLCASKTGGVGQETQYFGPGTRLLVL.

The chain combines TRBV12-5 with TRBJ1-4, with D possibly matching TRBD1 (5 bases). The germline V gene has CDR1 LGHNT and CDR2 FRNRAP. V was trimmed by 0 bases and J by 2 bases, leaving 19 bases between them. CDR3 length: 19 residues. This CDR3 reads CASGLVQFPGTLTNEKLFF. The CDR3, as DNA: TGTGCTAGTGGTTTGGTACAGTTCCCCGGGACTTTGACTAATGAAAAACTGTTTTTT.

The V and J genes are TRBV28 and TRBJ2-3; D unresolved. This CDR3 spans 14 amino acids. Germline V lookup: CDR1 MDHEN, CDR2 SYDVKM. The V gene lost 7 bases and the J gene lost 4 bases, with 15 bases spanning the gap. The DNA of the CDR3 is TGTGCCAGCACCCTGTGGCCGTCGGCAGATACGCAGTATTTT. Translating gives CASTLWPSADTQYF.